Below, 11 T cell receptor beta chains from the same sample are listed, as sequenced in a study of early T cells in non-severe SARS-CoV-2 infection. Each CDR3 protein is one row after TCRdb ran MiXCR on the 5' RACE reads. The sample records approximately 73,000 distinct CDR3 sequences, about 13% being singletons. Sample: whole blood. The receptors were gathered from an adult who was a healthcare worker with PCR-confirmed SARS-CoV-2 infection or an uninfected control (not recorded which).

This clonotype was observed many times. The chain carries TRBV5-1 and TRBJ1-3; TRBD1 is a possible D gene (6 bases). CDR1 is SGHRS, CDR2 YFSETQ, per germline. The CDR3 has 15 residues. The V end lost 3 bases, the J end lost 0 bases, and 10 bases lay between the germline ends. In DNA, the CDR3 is TGCGCCAGCAGCTGGGACACGTCCTCTGGAAACACCATATATTTT. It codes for CASSWDTSSGNTIYF.

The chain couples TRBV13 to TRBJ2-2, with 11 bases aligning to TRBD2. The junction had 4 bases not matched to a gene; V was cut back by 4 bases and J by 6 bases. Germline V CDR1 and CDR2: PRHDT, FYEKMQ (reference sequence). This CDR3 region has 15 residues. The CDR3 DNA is TGTGCCAGCAGCTCTAGCGGGAGGAGTCCCGGGGAGCTGTTTTTT. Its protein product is CASSSSGRSPGELFF.

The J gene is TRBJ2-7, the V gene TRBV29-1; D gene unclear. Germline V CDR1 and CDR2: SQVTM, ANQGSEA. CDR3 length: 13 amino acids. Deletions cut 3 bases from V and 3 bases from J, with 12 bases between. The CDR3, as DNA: TGCAGCGTTGAGTTCGGTGATTACTACGAGCAGTACTTC. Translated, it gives CSVEFGDYYEQYF.

The CDR3 nucleotides read TGCAGCGGGAAAAACACCGGGGAGCTGTTTTTT. This sequence encodes CSGKNTGELFF. The chain employs TRBV29-1 and TRBJ2-2; D is ambiguous. Trimming took 7 bases from V and 2 from J, leaving 5 bases between them. The CDR3 has 11 amino acids. CDR1 and CDR2 (germline): SQVTM, ANQGSEA.

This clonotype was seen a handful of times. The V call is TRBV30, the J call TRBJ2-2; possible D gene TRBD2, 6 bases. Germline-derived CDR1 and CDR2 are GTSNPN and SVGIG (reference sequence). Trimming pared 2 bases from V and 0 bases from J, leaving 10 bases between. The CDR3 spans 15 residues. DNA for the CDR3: TGTGCCTGGAGTCGCCTAGCGTCGAACACCGGGGAGCTGTTTTTT. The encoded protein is CAWSRLASNTGELFF.

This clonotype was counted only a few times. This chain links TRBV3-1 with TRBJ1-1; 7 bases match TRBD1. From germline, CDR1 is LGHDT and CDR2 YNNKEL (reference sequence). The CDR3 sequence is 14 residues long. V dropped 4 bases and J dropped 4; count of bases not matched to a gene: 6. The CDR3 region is CASSRETGSTEAFF. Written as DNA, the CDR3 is TGTGCCAGCAGCCGAGAGACAGGGAGCACTGAAGCTTTCTTT. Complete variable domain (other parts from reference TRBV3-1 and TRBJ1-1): DTAVSQTPKYLVTQMGNDKSIKCEQNLGHDTMYWYKQDSKKFLKIMFSYNNKELIINETVPNRFSPKSPDKAHLNLHINSLELGDSAVYFCASSRETGSTEAFFGQGTRLTVV.

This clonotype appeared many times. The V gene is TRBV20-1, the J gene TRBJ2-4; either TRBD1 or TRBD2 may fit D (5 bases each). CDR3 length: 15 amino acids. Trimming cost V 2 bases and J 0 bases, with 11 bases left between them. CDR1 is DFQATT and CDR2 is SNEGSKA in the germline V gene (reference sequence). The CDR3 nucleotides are TGCAGTGCTAGAACAGGACTTTTAGCCAAAAACATTCAGTACTTC. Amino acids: CSARTGLLAKNIQYF.

CDR3 nucleotide sequence: TGTGCCAGCAGCTTAGAGGCCAGTAGTAATTCACCCCTCCACTTT. It codes for CASSLEASSNSPLHF. This chain uses TRBV7-2 with TRBJ1-6; D unresolved. The CDR3 length is 15 residues. V was clipped by 1 base and J by 6 bases, with 10 bases between them. CDR1 and CDR2 from the germline V gene are SGHTA and FQGNSA.

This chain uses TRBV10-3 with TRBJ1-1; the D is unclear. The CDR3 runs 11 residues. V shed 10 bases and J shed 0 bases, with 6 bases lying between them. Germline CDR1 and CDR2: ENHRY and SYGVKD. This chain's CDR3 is CATGVNTEAFF. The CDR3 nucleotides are TGTGCCACTGGAGTGAACACTGAAGCTTTCTTT.

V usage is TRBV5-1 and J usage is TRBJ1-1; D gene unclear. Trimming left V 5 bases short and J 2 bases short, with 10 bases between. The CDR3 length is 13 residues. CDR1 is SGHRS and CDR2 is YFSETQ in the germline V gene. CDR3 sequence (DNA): TGCGCCAGCAGGGCGCTTCAAAACACTGAAGCTTTCTTT. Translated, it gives CASRALQNTEAFF.

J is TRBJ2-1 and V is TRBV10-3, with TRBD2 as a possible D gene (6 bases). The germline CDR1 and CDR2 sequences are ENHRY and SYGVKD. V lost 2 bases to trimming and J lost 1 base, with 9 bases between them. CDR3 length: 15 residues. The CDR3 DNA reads TGTGCCATCAGTGAGAGGGACTCGTCCTACAATGAGCAGTTCTTC. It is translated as CAISERDSSYNEQFF.